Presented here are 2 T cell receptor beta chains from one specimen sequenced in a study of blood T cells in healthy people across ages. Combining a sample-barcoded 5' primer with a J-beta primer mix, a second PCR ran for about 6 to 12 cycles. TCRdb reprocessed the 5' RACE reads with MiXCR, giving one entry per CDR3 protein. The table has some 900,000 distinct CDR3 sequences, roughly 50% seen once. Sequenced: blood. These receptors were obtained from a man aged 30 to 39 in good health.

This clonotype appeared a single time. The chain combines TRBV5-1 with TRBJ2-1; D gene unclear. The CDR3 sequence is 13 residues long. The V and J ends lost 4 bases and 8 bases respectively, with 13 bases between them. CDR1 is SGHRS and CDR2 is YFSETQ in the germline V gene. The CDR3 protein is CASSGRGVDEQFF. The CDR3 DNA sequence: TGCGCCAGCAGCGGCCGAGGAGTCGATGAGCAGTTCTTC.

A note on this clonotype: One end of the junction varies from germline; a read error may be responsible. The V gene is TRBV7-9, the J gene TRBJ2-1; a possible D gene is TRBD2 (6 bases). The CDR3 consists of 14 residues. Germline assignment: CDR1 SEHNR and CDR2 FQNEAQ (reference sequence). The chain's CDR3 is CVSSWEAVNNEQFF. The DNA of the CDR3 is TGTGTCAGCAGCTGGGAGGCGGTAAACAATGAGCAGTTCTTC. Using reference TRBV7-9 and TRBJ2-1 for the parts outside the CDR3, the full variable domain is DTGVSQNPRHKITKRGQNVTFRCDPISEHNRLYWYRQTLGQGPEFLTYFQNEAQLEKSRLLSDRFSAERPKGSFSTLEIQRTEQGDSAMYLCVSSWEAVNNEQFFGPGTRLTVL.